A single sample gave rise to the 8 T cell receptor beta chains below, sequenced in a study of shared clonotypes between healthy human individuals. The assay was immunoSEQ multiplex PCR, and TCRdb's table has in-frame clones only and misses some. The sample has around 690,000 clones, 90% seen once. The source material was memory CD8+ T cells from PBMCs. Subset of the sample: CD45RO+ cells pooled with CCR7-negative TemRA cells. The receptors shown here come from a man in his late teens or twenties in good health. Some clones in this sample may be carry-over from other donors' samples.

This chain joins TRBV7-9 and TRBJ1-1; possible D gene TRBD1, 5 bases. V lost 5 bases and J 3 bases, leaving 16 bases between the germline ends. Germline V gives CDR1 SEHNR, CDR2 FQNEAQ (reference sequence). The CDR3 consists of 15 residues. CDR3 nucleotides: TGTGCCAGCAGCCTCACGATCGGGGGTGACACTGAAGCTTTCTTT. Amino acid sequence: CASSLTIGGDTEAFF.

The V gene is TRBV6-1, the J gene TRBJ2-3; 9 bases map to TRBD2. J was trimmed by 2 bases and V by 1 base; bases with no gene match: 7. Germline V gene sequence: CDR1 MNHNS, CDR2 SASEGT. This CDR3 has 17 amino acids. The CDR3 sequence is CASSEVEAGGPTDTQYF. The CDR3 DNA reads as TGTGCCAGCAGTGAAGTGGAGGCGGGAGGGCCCACAGATACGCAGTATTTT.

CDR3 bases: TGTGCCAGCAAGACCCTAGCGACCGCCTACAATGAGCAGTTCTTC. Translated: CASKTLATAYNEQFF. The chain couples TRBV6-1 to TRBJ2-1; the D gene is possibly TRBD2 (6 bases). V lost 7 bases, J lost 2 bases, and 15 bases lay in between. From germline, CDR1 is MNHNS and CDR2 SASEGT. This CDR3 is built from 15 residues.

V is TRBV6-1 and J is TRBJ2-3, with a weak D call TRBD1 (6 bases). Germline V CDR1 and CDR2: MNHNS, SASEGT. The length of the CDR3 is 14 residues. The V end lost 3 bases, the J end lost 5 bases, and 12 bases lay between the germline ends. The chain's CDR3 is CASSEGRGIDTQYF. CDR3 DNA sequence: TGTGCCAGCAGTGAGGGCAGGGGAATAGATACGCAGTATTTT.

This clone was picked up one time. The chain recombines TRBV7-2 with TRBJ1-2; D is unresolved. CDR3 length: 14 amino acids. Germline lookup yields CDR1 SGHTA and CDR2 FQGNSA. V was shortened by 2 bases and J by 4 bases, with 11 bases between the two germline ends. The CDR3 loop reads CASSLLKGTYGYTF. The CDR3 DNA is TGTGCCAGCAGCTTACTAAAGGGTACCTATGGCTACACCTTC.

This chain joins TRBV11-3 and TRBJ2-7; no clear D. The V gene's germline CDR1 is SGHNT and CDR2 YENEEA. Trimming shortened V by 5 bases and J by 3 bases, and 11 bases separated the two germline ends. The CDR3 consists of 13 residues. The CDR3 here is CASSLHDGYEQYF. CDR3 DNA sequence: TGTGCCAGCAGCCTCCACGACGGCTACGAGCAGTACTTC. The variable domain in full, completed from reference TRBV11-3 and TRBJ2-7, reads EAGVVQSPRYKIIEKKQPVAFWCNPISGHNTLYWYLQNLGQGPELLIRYENEEAVDDSQLPKDRFSAERLKGVDSTLKIQPAELGDSAVYLCASSLHDGYEQYFGPGTRLTVT.

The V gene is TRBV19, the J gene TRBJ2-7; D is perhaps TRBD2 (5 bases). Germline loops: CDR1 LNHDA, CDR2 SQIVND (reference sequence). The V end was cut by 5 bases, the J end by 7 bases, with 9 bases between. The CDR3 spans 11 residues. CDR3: CASSFRGEQYF. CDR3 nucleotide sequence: TGTGCCAGTAGTTTCCGAGGGGAGCAGTACTTC.

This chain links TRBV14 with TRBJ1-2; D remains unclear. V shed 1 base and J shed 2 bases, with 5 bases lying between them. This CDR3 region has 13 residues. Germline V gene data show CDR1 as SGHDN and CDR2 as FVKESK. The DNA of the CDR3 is TGTGCCAGCAGCCAAGTCAGGAACTATGGCTACACCTTC. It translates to CASSQVRNYGYTF.